This TCR beta chain was sequenced for a study of blood T cell repertoires in COVID-19. Clones were sequenced by immunoSEQ multiplex PCR, and TCRdb holds only the in-frame ones, with some missing. There are approximately 200,000 clones in the sample; around 87% occur only once, and around 2.4% lies in the top ten. This clone was seen at least ten times. CDR1 is ENHRY and CDR2 is SYGVKD in the germline V gene. The CDR3 has 11 residues. V lost 2 bases to trimming and J lost 8 bases, with 6 bases between them. The clonotype originates from a woman younger than 45 who had recovered from COVID-19. This chain connects TRBV10-3 to TRBJ1-1; the D is unclear. Sequenced material: PBMCs or T cells enriched from blood (not recorded which). The DNA for the CDR3 is TGTGCCATCAGTGAGACCAGGGAAGCTTTCTTT. This translates into CAISETREAFF.